This T cell receptor (beta chain) was recovered during a study of Graves' ophthalmopathy and Graves' hyperthyroidism. RNA transcripts served as template for amplifying TCR beta CDR3 sequences. First-round RT-PCR employed HTBI primers, with a second-round multiplex PCR after it. TCRdb re-called the multiplex PCR reads with MiXCR, one entry per CDR3 protein. The sample includes over 650,000 distinct CDR3 sequences, roughly 41% of them seen just once. Trimming pared 8 bases from V and 0 bases from J, leaving 17 bases between. Germline V CDR1 and CDR2: MGHDK, SYGVNS. The CDR3 is made up of 17 amino acids.

V and J are TRBV25-1 and TRBJ2-6; no definite D call. The sample taken for sequencing was peripheral blood. This clonotype originated in an adult man with Graves' ophthalmopathy. CDR3 in amino acids: CASVESPTLSGANVLTF. The CDR3 coding sequence is TGTGCCAGCGTTGAATCGCCGACCCTCTCTGGGGCCAACGTCCTGACTTTC.